This T cell receptor (beta chain) was sequenced during a study of monozygotic twins with inflammatory bowel disease. Using eight separate reactions per sample, the authors generated cDNA. TCRdb re-called the 5' RACE reads; one entry per CDR3 protein, DNA not given. In total, the table holds 150,000 to 200,000 distinct CDR3 sequences. Study-wide findings and caveats: Compared with healthy co-twins, IBD patients showed reduced TCRbeta repertoire diversity by inverse Simpson. Clonotype sharing was lower in IBD patients than healthy twins, most markedly with disease activity.

Per the germline V gene, CDR1 is SNHLY and CDR2 is FYNNEI. The CDR3 spans 16 residues. A remark on this clonotype: Its antigen is not known.

The chain links TRBV2 to TRBJ1-2; checking the TCRdb D call of TRBD1 is not possible without DNA. The sample comprised blood. The receptor's source is a human donor with ulcerative colitis or Crohn's disease, or a healthy co-twin of an affected twin (not recorded which). Here the CDR3 reads CASSVTRQGSPQGYTF.